The 20 T cell receptor beta chains in this list originate from one sample, sequenced in a study of CD8+ T cells in alopecia areata. As the sequencing template, cDNA was produced by extracting RNA and reverse transcribing it. Measured with immunoSEQ multiplex PCR; TCRdb has only the in-frame clones, and not every one. The sample yields about 110,000 clones, 55% to 75% seen once. Sequences were obtained from CD8+ T cells sorted from blood. These receptor sequences come from a human donor in good health.

The V and J genes are TRBV5-4 and TRBJ2-1, with a weak D call TRBD2 (6 bases). The CDR3 has 12 residues. Trimming removed 4 bases from V and 9 bases from J, with 11 bases in between. CDR1 and CDR2 (germline): SGHNT, YYREEE (reference sequence). CDR3 loop: CASSRLVGEQFF. The CDR3 nucleotides are TGTGCCAGCAGCAGACTAGTCGGTGAGCAGTTCTTC.

The gene calls are TRBV5-6 and TRBJ1-2; D not certain. This CDR3 has 14 residues. Trimming left V 0 bases short and J 3 bases short, with 9 bases between. CDR1 SGHDT and CDR2 YYEEEE come from the germline V gene. The CDR3 sequence is CASSLGVGDYGYTF. The DNA for the CDR3 is TGTGCCAGCAGCTTGGGGGTTGGCGACTATGGCTACACCTTC.

The chain employs TRBV11-2 and TRBJ2-7, with D possibly being TRBD1 (6 bases). The CDR3 spans 15 residues. The V end lost 5 bases, the J end lost 2 bases, and 16 bases lay between the germline ends. Germline CDR1 reads SGHAT; CDR2 reads FQNNGV. The CDR3 reads CASSLLWTETYEQYF. CDR3 bases: TGTGCCAGCAGCCTTCTATGGACAGAAACCTACGAGCAGTACTTC.

A few counts support this clone. This chain joins TRBV6-4 and TRBJ2-3; 10 bases map to TRBD1. The length of the CDR3 is 16 residues. CDR1 is MRHNA, CDR2 SNTAGT, per germline. Trimming took 0 bases from V and 4 from J; bases not matched to a gene: 4. This chain's CDR3 is CASSDSGDRGSDTQYF. The CDR3 region has the DNA TGTGCCAGCAGTGACTCAGGGGACAGGGGTTCAGATACGCAGTATTTT.

This clone was detected only a few times. The CDR3 DNA sequence: TGTGCCAGCAGCCGAGAGTGGAACACTGAAGCTTTCTTT. It encodes CASSREWNTEAFF. The J gene is TRBJ1-1, the V gene TRBV4-2, with D hard to call. The germline V gene has CDR1 LGHNA and CDR2 YNFKEQ. V dropped 4 bases and J dropped 1 base, with 7 bases sitting between them. The CDR3 is 13 residues long.

This clone was recorded a few times. The chain uses TRBV18 and TRBJ2-5; D unresolved. CDR1 and CDR2 from the germline V gene are KGHSH and LQKENI. The length of the CDR3 is 12 residues. Trimming shortened V by 4 bases and J by 6 bases, and 9 bases separated the two germline ends. The CDR3 reads CASSHYPKTQYF. CDR3 sequence (DNA): TGTGCCAGCTCACACTACCCCAAGACCCAGTACTTC.

Only one count was recorded for this clone. The genes are TRBV28 and TRBJ1-1, with D perhaps matching TRBD1 (6 bases). V lost 7 bases, J lost 4 bases, and 10 bases lay in between. The CDR3 has 12 residues. The germline gives CDR1 MDHEN, CDR2 SYDVKM. The CDR3 is CASTRTVTEAFF. In DNA, the CDR3 is TGTGCCAGCACCCGGACAGTCACTGAAGCTTTCTTT.

This chain connects TRBV30 to TRBJ2-3; TRBD2 aligns across 8 bases. V was clipped by 2 bases and J by 5 bases; unmatched bases: 9. Germline-derived CDR1 and CDR2 are GTSNPN and SVGIG (reference sequence). CDR3 size: 15 residues. Here the CDR3 reads CAWSLSGGGLDTQYF. In DNA, the CDR3 is TGTGCCTGGAGTTTGAGCGGGGGCGGGTTAGATACGCAGTATTTT.

The chain joins TRBV7-1 to TRBJ2-3; D is unresolved. TRBV7-1 is flagged as an ORF with uncertain function. V was clipped by 3 bases and J by 6 bases, with 10 bases between them. The CDR3 consists of 13 residues. The CDR3 coding sequence is TGTGCCAGCAGCTCGCCCCCGGCGGATACGCAGTATTTT. It codes for CASSSPPADTQYF.

This chain links TRBV6-4 with TRBJ1-6; D is undetermined. This CDR3 spans 12 amino acids. V lost 0 bases and J 6 bases, leaving 0 bases between the germline ends. Germline loops: CDR1 MRHNA, CDR2 SNTAGT. The CDR3: CASSDSNSPLHF. For the CDR3, the DNA is TGTGCCAGCAGTGACTCTAATTCACCCCTCCACTTT.

This chain uses TRBV9 with TRBJ2-7; maybe TRBD2 (6 bases). Trimming removed 5 bases at V and 0 bases at J, with 9 bases between. This CDR3 spans 13 amino acids. Germline loops: CDR1 SGDLS, CDR2 YYNGEE. The CDR3 DNA is TGTGCCAGCAGTGGGGGACTCTCCTACGAGCAGTACTTC. Amino acids: CASSGGLSYEQYF.

This clone was observed a single time. V usage is TRBV5-1 and J usage is TRBJ2-1, with a weak D call TRBD1 (5 bases). The V gene's germline CDR1 is SGHRS and CDR2 YFSETQ. The CDR3 totals 15 residues. Trimming left V 0 bases short and J 0 bases short, with 7 bases between. The DNA for the CDR3 is TGCGCCAGCAGCTTGGGGGGCTACTCCTACAATGAGCAGTTCTTC. Protein: CASSLGGYSYNEQFF.

The V call is TRBV29-1, the J call TRBJ1-1; the D is unclear. CDR1 is SQVTM and CDR2 is ANQGSEA in the germline V gene. Between the trimmed V and J ends, which lost 3 bases and 0 bases, there was a span of 11 bases. The CDR3 runs 14 residues. CDR3 region: CSVEGKDLNTEAFF. The CDR3 DNA sequence: TGCAGCGTTGAGGGAAAGGACCTGAACACTGAAGCTTTCTTT.

V gene TRBV5-1 combines with J gene TRBJ1-4; D is ambiguous. V was trimmed by 2 bases and J by 8 bases, leaving 13 bases between them. Germline V CDR1 and CDR2: SGHRS, YFSETQ. CDR3 length: 14 amino acids. CDR3 residues: CASSFSGSAEKLFF. The CDR3 region has the DNA TGCGCCAGCAGCTTCTCCGGTTCGGCGGAAAAACTGTTTTTT.

The gene calls are TRBV11-2 and TRBJ2-2; 7 bases are shared with TRBD2. The ends lost 5 bases at V and 3 bases at J; junction bases unmatched: 9. CDR3 length: 16 amino acids. From germline, CDR1 is SGHAT and CDR2 FQNNGV. The CDR3 loop is CASSPGGGLYTGELFF. The CDR3 DNA is TGTGCCAGCAGCCCAGGCGGGGGACTTTACACCGGGGAGCTGTTTTTT.

This rearrangement joins TRBV5-6 to TRBJ1-2; 7 nucleotides match TRBD1. The CDR3 contains 14 residues. The germline CDR1 and CDR2 sequences are SGHDT and YYEEEE. V shed 4 bases and J 2 bases; nucleotides not matched to a gene: 5. The CDR3 region is CASSAGQSNYGYTF. As DNA, the CDR3 is TGTGCCAGCAGCGCGGGACAGTCAAACTATGGCTACACCTTC. The full variable domain, rest sourced from reference TRBV5-6 and TRBJ1-2, is DAGVTQSPTHLIKTRGQQVTLRCSPKSGHDTVSWYQQALGQGPQFIFQYYEEEERQRGNFPDRFSGHQFPNYSSELNVNALLLGDSALYLCASSAGQSNYGYTFGSGTRLTVV.

The V gene is TRBV28, the J gene TRBJ2-1, with 7 bases fitting TRBD1. This CDR3 has 15 residues. Germline CDR1 reads MDHEN; CDR2 reads SYDVKM. After removal of 3 bases from V and 10 bases from J, the junction contained 12 bases not matched to a gene. In nucleotides, the CDR3 is TGTGCCAGCAGTTTCAGGGGGAGCGCGGTCCGGGAGCAGTTCTTC. This sequence encodes CASSFRGSAVREQFF. The whole variable domain, remainder taken from reference TRBV28 and TRBJ2-1, is DVKVTQSSRYLVKRTGEKVFLECVQDMDHENMFWYRQDPGLGLRLIYFSYDVKMKEKGDIPEGYSVSREKKERFSLILESASTNQTSMYLCASSFRGSAVREQFFGPGTRLTVL.

This sequence joins TRBV9 and TRBJ2-3; D uncertain. Germline values: CDR1 SGDLS, CDR2 YYNGEE. The CDR3 sequence is 13 residues long. The V and J ends lost 5 bases and 0 bases respectively, with 7 bases between them. The DNA of the CDR3 is TGTGCCAGCAGGAGCCCTAGCACAGATACGCAGTATTTT. Its protein product is CASRSPSTDTQYF.

This chain connects TRBV28 to TRBJ2-7; D is undetermined. CDR3 length: 14 residues. The V end was cut by 5 bases, the J end by 0 bases, with 11 bases between. Germline assignment: CDR1 MDHEN and CDR2 SYDVKM. The DNA of the CDR3 is TGTGCCAGCAGTCCCCCCGACTTCTCCTACGAGCAGTACTTC. It translates to CASSPPDFSYEQYF. The variable domain in full, with the rest retrieved from reference TRBV28 and TRBJ2-7, is DVKVTQSSRYLVKRTGEKVFLECVQDMDHENMFWYRQDPGLGLRLIYFSYDVKMKEKGDIPEGYSVSREKKERFSLILESASTNQTSMYLCASSPPDFSYEQYFGPGTRLTVT.

The chain is built from TRBV29-1 and TRBJ2-1, with TRBD2 matching 8 bases. CDR3 length equals 14 residues. V lost 7 bases and J lost 0; bases outside the gene matches: 5. CDR1 and CDR2 from the germline V gene are SQVTM and ANQGSEA. CDR3 sequence (DNA): TGCAGCGCCGGTGCGGGGGGCTCCTACAATGAGCAGTTCTTC. Amino acids: CSAGAGGSYNEQFF.